What follows describes a single T cell receptor (beta chain). Its target is not known. The CDR3 spans 13 residues. V lost 6 bases to trimming and J lost 4 bases, with 10 bases between them. Germline V gives CDR1 ENHRY, CDR2 SYGVKD. CDR3 regions of TCR beta were amplified from RNA transcripts. The first round was an RT-PCR with HTBI primers, and the second round was a multiplex PCR. One entry per CDR3 protein results from TCRdb running MiXCR on the multiplex PCR reads. The table has 1 million to 1.3 million distinct CDR3 sequences, around a third seen once. Aged 18 to 65, hyperthyroidism patients had new diagnoses of under 2 months' duration. Pregnancy or lactation, uncontrolled infections and other autoimmune diseases were grounds for excluding patients. This entry belongs to a study of Graves' ophthalmopathy and Graves' hyperthyroidism. Notes on the study in general: Blood samples also showed most expanded thyroid clonotypes exceeding 0.001 frequency.

The origin of this receptor is an adult man with Graves' hyperthyroidism. The gene calls are TRBV10-3 and TRBJ1-3; tentative D call: TRBD1 (6 bases). The specimen was peripheral blood or thyroid tissue (not recorded which). The CDR3 DNA is TGTGCCATCAGGGGGCAGGGGGGAAACACCATATATTTT. As protein: CAIRGQGGNTIYF.